This T cell receptor beta chain came from a study of CD4 T cell repertoires in COVID-19. Study-level background: After approximately ten days of IL-2 expansion, CFSE-low cells were relabeled and restimulated with other coronavirus spikes. The study's findings and limits: Two or all three memory subsets shared several highly expanded SARS-CoV-2-reactive clonotypes.

Assay used: immunoSEQ multiplex PCR; TCRdb lists only in-frame clones, some missing. Altogether about 75,000 clones are present, around four fifths being singletons, with the ten largest covering roughly 0.6%. Donors had recovered from mild-to-severe COVID-19. Sequencing was done directly on freshly isolated, uncultured memory T cells. Regarding this clone: Antigen: not known.

The source of this sequence is a human donor who had COVID-19. The sample was CD4+ T cells from peripheral blood, taken after recovery from COVID-19.

The CDR3 region has the DNA TGTGCCAGCAGTGGGTGGACAGTTTCCTACGAGCAGTACTTC. As protein: CASSGWTVSYEQYF. The chain uses TRBV2 and TRBJ2-7, with D perhaps TRBD1 (6 bases). The CDR3 spans 14 residues. Germline assignment: CDR1 SNHLY and CDR2 FYNNEI. The V gene lost 4 bases and the J gene lost 1 base, with 11 bases spanning the gap.